The clone carrying this T cell receptor (beta chain) was recorded a few times. Antigen specificity is unknown. These data belong to a study of T-cell reconstitution after alpha-beta-depleted transplantation in children. Study-wide results and caveats: The main origin of T-cell counts and diversity one year after transplant was newly produced T cells. Expanded graft clones, several hundred of them, were reportedly the source of alpha-beta T cells about two months after transplant. After transplant, high TCRbeta diversity at day 60 in some patients arose from surviving recipient T cells and thymic progenitors.

Per germline, CDR1 DFQATT and CDR2 SNEGSKA (reference sequence). The CDR3 consists of 14 residues. V shed 5 bases and J 2 bases; nucleotides not matched to a gene: 7. For TCRbeta, the library was prepared with unique molecular identifiers. TCRdb itself ran the PCR reads through MiXCR, one entry per CDR3 protein. The table lists approximately 250,000 distinct CDR3 sequences, around 25% of them singletons. This receptor was identified in a girl aged 2 to 10 with Fanconi anemia, due to receive a stem cell transplant. The genes are TRBV20-1 and TRBJ1-2; 8 bases line up with TRBD1. Sequenced here: PBMCs, sampled before TCRalphabeta/CD19-depleted stem cell transplant. The CDR3, as DNA: TGCAGTGCTCGCCGGACAGGGACCAACTATGGCTACACCTTC. Its translation is CSARRTGTNYGYTF.